This T cell receptor (beta chain) was captured in a study of response to subunit inactivated influenza vaccine. Study conclusions and caveats: That few new T cells are recruited by each seasonal influenza vaccination was the authors' suggestion.

From the RT-PCR reads, TCRdb called clonotypes with MiXCR, one entry per CDR3 protein. The sample lists about 190,000 distinct CDR3 sequences, around an eighth occurring once. Trimming removed 7 bases at V and 8 bases at J, with 21 bases between. Germline-derived CDR1 and CDR2 are MNHEY and SMNVEV (reference sequence). The CDR3 sequence is 15 residues long. For this clonotype: The antigen is not known.

The J gene is TRBJ2-1, the V gene TRBV27, with D possibly matching TRBD2 (7 bases). This sequence was found in a man aged 50 to 60 who received an inactivated influenza vaccine. The sequencing used CD8+ T cells sorted from PBMCs, collected roughly 5 days after vaccination. This CDR3 reads CASTSGGLPWDEQFF. In DNA, the CDR3 is TGTGCCAGCACCTCCGGGGGGCTCCCCTGGGATGAGCAGTTCTTC.